This is a list of T cell receptor beta chains from one sample in a study of shared clonotypes between healthy human individuals. Assay used: immunoSEQ multiplex PCR; TCRdb lists only in-frame clones, some missing. Among around 2.1 million clones listed, under 95% were seen once. Material for sequencing was naive CD8+ T cells from PBMCs. These TCRs come from a man aged 18 to 29 in good health. Some clones in this sample may be carry-over from other donors' samples. Both conserved end residues are part of each CDR3. The D gene is left open where the match is weak. Clone size, where shown, is once, few, many, or a class for clones that have expanded.

>TRBV7-9|-|TRBJ2-1|-
TGTGCCAGCAGCCGAGTCACGCGGTACAATGAGCAGTTCTTC
CASSRVTRYNEQFF
>TRBV7-6|-|TRBJ1-2|-
TGTGCCAGCAGCTTAATCGAAGGGTGGGACTCTAACTATGGCTACACCTTC
CASSLIEGWDSNYGYTF
>TRBV19|few|TRBJ1-1|TRBD1
TGTGCCAGTGGGTGGGGGACAGGGAACACTGAAGCTTTCTTT
CASGWGTGNTEAFF
>TRBV6-4|-|TRBJ2-7|TRBD1
TGTGCCAGCAGATACCTGTGGGACAGGTCCCCCAATTCCTACGAGCAGTACTTC
CASRYLWDRSPNSYEQYF
>TRBV6-5|-|TRBJ2-7|-
TGTGCCAGCAGTTACGGAGCAGGGGGGTTCTACGAGCAGTACTTC
CASSYGAGGFYEQYF
>TRBV7-3|-|TRBJ1-2|TRBD1
TGTGCCAGCAGCCCTACAGGGGGCGACTATGGCTACACCTTC
CASSPTGGDYGYTF
>TRBV27|-|TRBJ2-2|-
TGTGCCAGCAGTTTCTCTTCTGGGGACCTGGGGCCCGGGGAGCTGTTTTTT
CASSFSSGDLGPGELFF
>TRBV5-6|-|TRBJ1-1|-
TGTGCCAGCAGCCCCCAGGACAGTGAAGCTTTCTTT
CASSPQDSEAFF
>TRBV27|-|TRBJ2-1|-
TGTGCCAGCAGTTCCCACGCTAGCGCCCCTGTCTACAATGAGCAGTTCTTC
CASSSHASAPVYNEQFF
>TRBV15|-|TRBJ2-1|-
TGTGCCACCAGCAGGAGCATGACAGAGAGTTCCCATGAGCAGTTCTTC
CATSRSMTESSHEQFF
>TRBV5-8|-|TRBJ1-1|-
TGTGCCAGCAGCTTGGCGCTTTCTCCCCAAGCTTTCTTT
CASSLALSPQAFF
>TRBV11-2|-|TRBJ2-5|-
TGTGCCAGCAGCTTTTACCCGAAACACCGGGACCTCCAAGAGACCCAGTACTTC
CASSFYPKHRDLQETQYF
>TRBV27|-|TRBJ2-7|TRBD1
TGTGCCAGCAGTCCTGCCGGGACAGGGTGGCGCGAGCAGTACTTC
CASSPAGTGWREQYF
>TRBV7-2|-|TRBJ2-1|-
TGTGCCAGCAGCTTAGGGCGGTCCGCCTACAATGAGCAGTTCTTC
CASSLGRSAYNEQFF
>TRBV9|few|TRBJ1-3|-
TGTGCCAGCGGGGGCAACACCATATATTTT
CASGGNTIYF
>TRBV5-6|-|TRBJ2-7|-
TGTGCCAGCAGCTTGGCGGGCGGCGAGCAGTACTTC
CASSLAGGEQYF
>TRBV2|-|TRBJ2-1|TRBD2
TGTGCCGGAACTAGCGGCGCCTACAATGAGCAGTTCTTC
CAGTSGAYNEQFF
>TRBV7-9|-|TRBJ1-1|-
TGTGCCAGCAGCCCCAGCACAAACACTGAAGCTTTCTTT
CASSPSTNTEAFF
>TRBV6-1|-|TRBJ1-5|-
TGTGCCAGCCTTCCACCGGGACGGGTCAATCAGCCCCAGCATTTT
CASLPPGRVNQPQHF
>TRBV10-3|-|TRBJ2-2|TRBD2
TGTGCCATCAGTGAGGGGGGACTAAGCGGGATCCCCGGGGAGCTGTTTTTT
CAISEGGLSGIPGELFF
>TRBV19|-|TRBJ1-5|-
TGTGCCAGTAGTATAGAACCCTCCGGGTATAGCAATCAGCCCCAGCATTTT
CASSIEPSGYSNQPQHF
>TRBV28|once|TRBJ1-1|-
TGTGCCAGCAGTTCCCCAAGGTTGGGGGTCGCGAACACTGAAGCTTTCTTT
CASSSPRLGVANTEAFF
>TRBV5-5|-|TRBJ2-5|TRBD2
TGTGCCAGCAGCCTCCCCCTAGCGGGATGGGAGACCCAGTACTTC
CASSLPLAGWETQYF
>TRBV7-6|-|TRBJ2-5|-
TGTGCCAGCAGCTCGGAATGGGGGGAGACCCAGTACTTC
CASSSEWGETQYF
>TRBV5-1|few|TRBJ1-1|TRBD1
TGCGCCAGCAGCAAAGCGCAATTAACAGGGGACGAAGCTTTCTTT
CASSKAQLTGDEAFF
>TRBV28|-|TRBJ2-7|-
TGTGCCAGCAGTTCCCCGCCCTCGGAGCAGTACTTC
CASSSPPSEQYF
>TRBV7-9|-|TRBJ1-2|-
TGTGCCAGCAGCTTAGGGCAGGGGCCTGGCTACACCTTC
CASSLGQGPGYTF
>TRBV7-2|-|TRBJ2-7|-
TGTGCCAGCAGCTTAGAGAGGGCCTACGAGCAGTACTTC
CASSLERAYEQYF
>TRBV29-1|-|TRBJ2-5|TRBD2
TGCAGCGTTGAAGGTTTCCGTAGCGGGAGGGTACAAGAGACCCAGTACTTC
CSVEGFRSGRVQETQYF
>TRBV27|once|TRBJ1-2|-
TGTGCCAGCAACCCTCAAAATTACTATGGCTACACCTTC
CASNPQNYYGYTF
>TRBV6-1|-|TRBJ1-2|-
TGTGCCAGCAGGGACCAGGGCTATGGCTACACCTTC
CASRDQGYGYTF
>TRBV27|-|TRBJ1-2|-
TGTGCCAGCATGTCAGGGGCCTATGGCTACACCTTC
CASMSGAYGYTF
>TRBV6-6|-|TRBJ1-5|-
TGTGCCAGTTACAACAGGGACAATCAGCCCCAGCATTTT
CASYNRDNQPQHF
>TRBV6-6|-|TRBJ2-3|TRBD1
TGTGCCAGCAGCAACCGGGAAGACAGGGGTCCATATTTT
CASSNREDRGPYF
>TRBV5-1|-|TRBJ2-3|-
TGCGCCAGCAGCTTATCCTCTCGCACAGATACGCAGTATTTT
CASSLSSRTDTQYF
>TRBV5-3|-|TRBJ1-4|TRBD1
TGTGCCAGAAGCTCGATCGATAAAGGACAGGGGCCGAATGAAAAACTGTTTTTT
CARSSIDKGQGPNEKLFF
>TRBV5-6|-|TRBJ2-4|-
TGTGCCAGCAGCTACCAGGGGTACATTCAGTACTTC
CASSYQGYIQYF
>TRBV5-6|-|TRBJ2-7|-
TGTGCCAGCAGCTTGGAGGGGGGAGTTGGGTACGAGCAGTACTTC
CASSLEGGVGYEQYF
>TRBV11-2|-|TRBJ1-4|-
TGTGCCAGCAGCCCAGAAAGGGGTCGACCTAATGAAAAACTGTTTTTT
CASSPERGRPNEKLFF
>TRBV28|-|TRBJ2-7|TRBD1
TGTGCCAGCAGTTTAGACAGGGGGAAGTACGAGCAGTACTTC
CASSLDRGKYEQYF
>TRBV4-1|-|TRBJ2-3|TRBD2
TGCGCCAGCGGCCCTAGCGGACTAACCACAGATACGCAGTATTTT
CASGPSGLTTDTQYF
>TRBV2|-|TRBJ2-7|-
TGTGCCAGCAAAAAGACAGAGTCCTTCTCCTACGAGCAGTACTTC
CASKKTESFSYEQYF
>TRBV5-5|-|TRBJ2-7|TRBD1
TGTGCCAGCAGCTGGAGTACAGGGGGCTACGAGCAGTACTTC
CASSWSTGGYEQYF
>TRBV6-1|-|TRBJ2-5|-
TGTGCCAGCATCCGGAGGGTCCAAGAGACCCAGTACTTC
CASIRRVQETQYF
>TRBV4-1|-|TRBJ1-2|-
TGCGCCAGCAGCCCACCCGGGGGATGGGGGGAAGGCTATGGCTACACCTTC
CASSPPGGWGEGYGYTF